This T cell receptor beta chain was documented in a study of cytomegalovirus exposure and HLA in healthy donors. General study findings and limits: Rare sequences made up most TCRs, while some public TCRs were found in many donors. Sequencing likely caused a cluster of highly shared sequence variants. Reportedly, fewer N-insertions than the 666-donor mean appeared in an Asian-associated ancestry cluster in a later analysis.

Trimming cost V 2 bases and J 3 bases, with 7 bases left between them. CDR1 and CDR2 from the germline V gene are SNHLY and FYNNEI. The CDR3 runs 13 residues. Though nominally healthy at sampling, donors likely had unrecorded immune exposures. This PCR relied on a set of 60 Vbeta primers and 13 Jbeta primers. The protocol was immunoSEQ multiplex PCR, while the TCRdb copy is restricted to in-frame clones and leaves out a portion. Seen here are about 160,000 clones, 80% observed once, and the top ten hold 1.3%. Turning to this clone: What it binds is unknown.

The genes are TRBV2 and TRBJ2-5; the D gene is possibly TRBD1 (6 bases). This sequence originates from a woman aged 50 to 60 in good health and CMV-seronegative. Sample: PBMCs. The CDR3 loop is CASSENREETQYF. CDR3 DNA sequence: TGTGCCAGCAGTGAAAACAGGGAAGAGACCCAGTACTTC.